What follows are 32 T cell receptor beta chains derived from one specimen sequenced in a study of CD8 T cells in ankylosing spondylitis. Using its own MiXCR run on the 5' RACE reads, TCRdb lists one record per CDR3 protein. The sample holds under 200,000 distinct CDR3 sequences, roughly 10% seen once. Sequencing was done on a sample of blood, either unsorted or a sorted T cell fraction (not recorded which). These receptor sequences come from a female donor with ankylosing spondylitis or in good health (not recorded which).

This chain connects TRBV20-1 to TRBJ1-6; no definite D call. V was cut by 2 bases and J by 5 bases, with 7 bases left in between. Germline CDR1 DFQATT, CDR2 SNEGSKA (reference sequence). The CDR3 consists of 13 residues. The CDR3 coding sequence is TGCAGTGCTAGACCGTTAAATAATTCACCCCTCCACTTT. This translates into CSARPLNNSPLHF.

This clonotype appeared a few times. The V gene is TRBV9, the J gene TRBJ2-1; 7 bases fit TRBD2. Per the germline V gene, CDR1 is SGDLS and CDR2 is YYNGEE. The ends lost 0 bases at V and 7 bases at J; junction bases unmatched: 7. The length of the CDR3 is 15 residues. The CDR3 region is CASSVEGLVYNEQFF. The CDR3 DNA is TGTGCCAGCAGCGTAGAAGGACTAGTTTATAATGAGCAGTTCTTC.

There are many counts of this clonotype. J is TRBJ2-6 and V is TRBV6-1; 8 positions match TRBD1. V lost 7 bases to trimming and J lost 8 bases; unmatched junction nucleotides: 7. Germline lookup yields CDR1 MNHNS and CDR2 SASEGT. The CDR3 contains 14 residues. CDR3 sequence (DNA): TGTGCCAGCAAAAGTCCAGGGGGCACCAACGTCCTGACTTTC. Amino acid sequence: CASKSPGGTNVLTF.

This clonotype has at least ten counts. The chain couples TRBV27 to TRBJ2-7; 9 bases match TRBD1. The CDR3 runs to 14 residues. V shed 5 bases and J 5 bases; nucleotides not matched to a gene: 7. Germline lookup yields CDR1 MNHEY and CDR2 SMNVEV (reference sequence). As DNA, the CDR3 is TGTGCCAGCAGTCCAGGACAGGGGAGGCACGAGCAGTACTTC. Translated, it gives CASSPGQGRHEQYF.

The chain recombines TRBV4-3 with TRBJ2-7; unclear D gene. The CDR3 loop spans 16 amino acids. From germline, CDR1 is LGHNA and CDR2 YSLEER. V gave up 0 bases and J gave up 4 bases, with 16 bases separating them. CDR3 sequence reads: CASSQELNSYDYEQYF. DNA for the CDR3: TGCGCCAGCAGCCAAGAACTCAACAGCTATGATTACGAGCAGTACTTC.

This clonotype was detected only a few times. The rearrangement links TRBV28 to TRBJ2-7; possible D gene TRBD2, 5 bases. V was clipped by 2 bases and J by 2 bases, with 7 bases between them. Germline V gene data show CDR1 as MDHEN and CDR2 as SYDVKM. This CDR3 is built from 13 residues. The CDR3 spells CASSLDGTYEQYF. CDR3 DNA sequence: TGTGCCAGCAGTTTAGACGGGACCTACGAGCAGTACTTC.

This clonotype was observed a handful of times. This chain uses TRBV4-1 with TRBJ1-2; the D gene is possibly TRBD1 (6 bases). The CDR3 has 14 amino acids. The V and J ends lost 0 bases and 6 bases respectively, with 11 bases between them. The germline CDR1 and CDR2 sequences are MGHRA and YSYEKL. The CDR3 region is CASSQETGSNGYTF. The CDR3 bases are TGCGCCAGCAGCCAAGAGACAGGTTCCAATGGCTACACCTTC.

The chain carries TRBV6-5 and TRBJ2-7; D assignment may be TRBD1 or TRBD2 (6 bases each). CDR3 length equals 13 residues. CDR1 is MNHEY and CDR2 is SVGAGI in the germline V gene. V was cut by 2 bases and J by 2 bases, with 7 bases left in between. The CDR3 sequence: CASSYRGAYEQYF. CDR3 coding DNA: TGTGCCAGCAGTTACAGGGGGGCCTACGAGCAGTACTTC.

In this sample, this clonotype turned up a few times. This chain uses TRBV27 with TRBJ2-2, with 10 positions matching TRBD2. V dropped 6 bases and J dropped 0; count of bases not matched to a gene: 7. Germline V lookup: CDR1 MNHEY, CDR2 SMNVEV (reference sequence). This CDR3 comprises 17 residues. The CDR3 here is CASRTRTSGSNTGELFF. The CDR3 DNA reads as TGTGCCAGCAGAACTCGGACTAGCGGATCGAACACCGGGGAGCTGTTTTTT.

The rearrangement joins TRBV12-3 or TRBV12-4 to TRBJ1-4; 7 nucleotides line up with TRBD1. CDR3 size: 14 residues. With V trimmed by 5 bases and J by 7 bases, 7 bases remained unmatched. CDR3 bases: TGTGCCAGCAGTATTAGGGGGCGCCGTGAAAAACTGTTTTTT. It encodes CASSIRGRREKLFF.

Ten or more counts support this clonotype. The rearrangement uses TRBV12-3 or TRBV12-4 and TRBJ1-1; D is unclear. The CDR3 length is 15 residues. The V end lost 6 bases, the J end lost 3 bases, and 17 bases lay between the germline ends. As DNA, the CDR3 is TGTGCCAGCAGCTACCCGGGGTTGCGGCACACTGAAGCTTTCTTT. Encoded protein: CASSYPGLRHTEAFF.

This clonotype was observed a few times. The chain employs TRBV28 and TRBJ2-1; tentatively, D is TRBD2 (5 bases). Germline values: CDR1 MDHEN, CDR2 SYDVKM. Trimming cost V 2 bases and J 2 bases, with 7 bases left between them. The CDR3 has 14 amino acids. CDR3 sequence reads: CASSLGETYNEQFF. CDR3 nucleotide sequence: TGTGCCAGCAGTTTAGGGGAGACCTACAATGAGCAGTTCTTC.

The chain combines TRBV27 with TRBJ2-5, with TRBD2 identical over 7 bases. The CDR3 contains 15 residues. Per germline, CDR1 MNHEY and CDR2 SMNVEV (reference sequence). Trimming removed 3 bases from V and 2 bases from J; junction bases left unmatched: 6. The CDR3 sequence is CASSLGGGEQETQYF. CDR3 coding DNA: TGTGCCAGCAGTTTGGGGGGAGGGGAGCAAGAGACCCAGTACTTC.

This clonotype was detected many times. In nucleotides, the CDR3 is TGTGCCAGCAGCTCGGGACTAGCGATTTACGAGCAGTACTTC. Residues: CASSSGLAIYEQYF. This chain uses TRBV7-8 with TRBJ2-7; 10 nucleotides line up with TRBD2. The CDR3 runs 14 residues. Germline loops: CDR1 SGHVS, CDR2 FQNEAQ. V dropped 4 bases and J dropped 4; count of bases not matched to a gene: 4. Together with reference TRBV7-8 and TRBJ2-7, the CDR3 gives the full variable domain: GAGVSQSPRYKVAKRGQDVALRCDPISGHVSLFWYQQALGQGPEFLTYFQNEAQLDKSGLPSDRFFAERPEGSVSTLKIQRTQQEDSAVYLCASSSGLAIYEQYFGPGTRLTVT.

The chain links TRBV12-3 or TRBV12-4 to TRBJ2-7; D is perhaps TRBD2 (5 bases). This CDR3 has 12 amino acids. V lost 7 bases and J lost 3, with 10 bases in between. The CDR3 DNA follows: TGTGCCAGCACCCCCGGAGGCTACGAGCAGTACTTC. Translation gives CASTPGGYEQYF.

A few counts support this clonotype. The chain recombines TRBV30 with TRBJ1-1; no clear D gene. The CDR3 length is 12 residues. Germline lookup yields CDR1 GTSNPN and CDR2 SVGIG (reference sequence). Trimming took 3 bases from V and 2 from J, leaving 7 bases between them. The CDR3 sequence is CAWSPENTEAFF. DNA for the CDR3: TGTGCCTGGAGCCCTGAAAACACTGAAGCTTTCTTT.

This clonotype was counted ten times or more. V usage is TRBV29-1 and J usage is TRBJ2-1, with D possibly TRBD2 on 5 matching bases. Germline-derived CDR1 and CDR2 are SQVTM and ANQGSEA. The CDR3 is 15 residues long. Trimming removed 0 bases from V and 4 bases from J, with 13 bases in between. Here the CDR3 DNA reads TGCAGCGTTGAAGATCCAGGCGAGGGATACAATGAGCAGTTCTTC. Protein product: CSVEDPGEGYNEQFF.

The V and J genes are TRBV6-4 and TRBJ1-2; tentative D call: TRBD1 (6 bases). The V gene lost 5 bases and the J gene lost 6 bases, with 22 bases spanning the gap. Germline V gives CDR1 MRHNA, CDR2 SNTAGT. The CDR3 runs to 16 residues. The DNA of the CDR3 is TGTGCCAGCAGTTCCGACGGGGGCAGGGCCTCCGATGGCTACACCTTC. Its translation: CASSSDGGRASDGYTF.

This clonotype was seen more than once but under ten times. The chain recombines TRBV6-2 or TRBV6-3 with TRBJ2-7; TRBD1 might be the D (5 bases). The CDR3 has 13 amino acids. V lost 7 bases to trimming and J lost 0 bases, with 10 bases between them. Germline V CDR1 and CDR2: MNHEY, SVGEGT. The DNA of the CDR3 is TGTGCCAGCACAGGGTGGATCTCCTACGAGCAGTACTTC. Amino acids: CASTGWISYEQYF.

This clonotype was counted a few times. The chain's CDR3 is CASSHTSNEQFF. The CDR3, as DNA: TGTGCCAGCAGCCACACTTCCAATGAGCAGTTCTTC. The chain uses TRBV14 and TRBJ2-1; no clear D. Germline V gene data show CDR1 as SGHDN and CDR2 as FVKESK. The germline V and J ends were trimmed by 3 bases and 6 bases, with 6 bases remaining between them. The CDR3 length is 12 residues.

The gene calls are TRBV28 and TRBJ1-5, with D maybe TRBD1 (5 bases). The germline V gene encodes CDR1 MDHEN and CDR2 SYDVKM. This CDR3 is built from 15 residues. Trimming took off 3 bases at V and 4 bases at J, with 13 bases between the two ends. In DNA form, the CDR3 reads TGTGCCAGCAGTTTGGGTGGGACGGGGAATCAGCCCCAGCATTTT. Translating gives CASSLGGTGNQPQHF.

This clonotype was recorded many times. This chain joins TRBV11-2 and TRBJ2-1, with D perhaps given as TRBD1 or TRBD2 (5 bases each). Germline V lookup: CDR1 SGHAT, CDR2 FQNNGV. This CDR3 has 16 residues. Trimming left V 4 bases short and J 0 bases short, with 13 bases between. The CDR3 coding sequence is TGTGCCAGCAGCTCCCGGGACGACAGCTCCTACAATGAGCAGTTCTTC. Protein: CASSSRDDSSYNEQFF.

This clonotype was seen at least ten times. The V call is TRBV20-1, the J call TRBJ2-7; no definite D call. The germline V gene has CDR1 DFQATT and CDR2 SNEGSKA (reference sequence). V gave up 4 bases and J gave up 3 bases, with 19 bases separating them. The CDR3 is 15 amino acids. This CDR3 reads CSATPPEKFFYEQYF. The CDR3 nucleotides read TGCAGTGCTACCCCACCAGAAAAGTTTTTCTACGAGCAGTACTTC.

In DNA form, the CDR3 reads TGTGCCAGCAGCTTACTCTCCGAAGGGGACGAGCAGTACTTC. This gives the protein CASSLLSEGDEQYF. The chain combines TRBV7-6 with TRBJ2-7; a weak D match, TRBD1 (5 bases). Germline CDR1 is SGHVS and CDR2 is FNYEAQ. The CDR3 runs 14 residues. Trimming took off 2 bases at V and 5 bases at J, with 13 bases between the two ends. Filled out from reference TRBV7-6 and TRBJ2-7, the complete variable domain reads GAGVSQSPRYKVTKRGQDVALRCDPISGHVSLYWYRQALGQGPEFLTYFNYEAQQDKSGLPNDRFSAERPEGSISTLTIQRTEQRDSAMYRCASSLLSEGDEQYFGPGTRLTVT.

This sequence joins TRBV11-2 and TRBJ1-1, with D possibly matching TRBD1 (5 bases). The CDR3 is made up of 12 amino acids. Germline V gene data show CDR1 as SGHAT and CDR2 as FQNNGV. Trimming removed 4 bases from V and 5 bases from J, with 8 bases in between. CDR3 nucleotide sequence: TGTGCCAGCAGCTCAGGGCGTACTGAAGCTTTCTTT. It codes for CASSSGRTEAFF.

The chain uses TRBV27 and TRBJ2-7; 9 nucleotides agree with TRBD2. This CDR3 is 15 amino acids long. Germline CDR1 reads MNHEY; CDR2 reads SMNVEV (reference sequence). J gave up 3 bases and V 0 bases, and 3 bases lay outside the gene matches. CDR3 sequence reads: CASSLSASGIYEQYF. CDR3 coding DNA: TGTGCCAGCAGTTTATCTGCTAGCGGGATCTACGAGCAGTACTTC.

Only a few counts were recorded for this clonotype. This CDR3 reads CASSFSLETQYF. The CDR3 DNA reads TGTGCCAGCAGTTTCTCCCTAGAGACCCAGTACTTC. This rearrangement joins TRBV28 to TRBJ2-5; D remains ambiguous. The CDR3 has 12 residues. V was pared by 3 bases and J by 4 bases, with 6 bases between. In germline, CDR1 is MDHEN, CDR2 SYDVKM.

This clonotype was seen repeatedly, ten times or more. The chain has TRBV7-9 and TRBJ2-5; D is perhaps TRBD1 (6 bases). The V end lost 3 bases, the J end lost 1 base, and 9 bases lay between the germline ends. This CDR3 has 14 residues. CDR1 and CDR2 (germline): SEHNR, FQNEAQ (reference sequence). CDR3 in amino acids: CASSFGTSQETQYF. The CDR3 DNA sequence: TGTGCCAGCAGCTTCGGGACATCCCAAGAGACCCAGTACTTC.

This clonotype was observed at least ten times. The chain employs TRBV9 and TRBJ2-1; D unclear. Deletions cut 2 bases from V and 9 bases from J, with 12 bases between. The CDR3 loop spans 13 amino acids. Germline V gene data show CDR1 as SGDLS and CDR2 as YYNGEE. CDR3 coding DNA: TGTGCCAGCAGCGTCCTTAGTGAAGCTGAGCAGTTCTTC. Its translation is CASSVLSEAEQFF. The full variable domain, with the rest looked up from reference TRBV9 and TRBJ2-1, is DSGVTQTPKHLITATGQRVTLRCSPRSGDLSVYWYQQSLDQGLQFLIQYYNGEERAKGNILERFSAQQFPDLHSELNLSSLELGDSALYFCASSVLSEAEQFFGPGTRLTVL.

This clonotype was counted only a few times. The chain is built from TRBV19 and TRBJ1-5; 9 bases agree with TRBD1. Per the germline V gene, CDR1 is LNHDA and CDR2 is SQIVND (reference sequence). This CDR3 contains 12 residues. V was clipped by 5 bases and J by 11 bases; unmatched bases: 4. In nucleotides, the CDR3 is TGTGCCAGTAGTCCCCGGGACAGGGCCCAGCATTTT. This encodes CASSPRDRAQHF.

The sample holds many counts of this clonotype. The rearrangement uses TRBV5-5 and TRBJ2-1, with D possibly being TRBD1 (5 bases). Trimming removed 4 bases at V and 4 bases at J, with 9 bases between. CDR1 and CDR2 (germline): SGHKS, YYEKEE (reference sequence). The CDR3 consists of 13 residues. The CDR3: CASSDDSYNEQFF. In DNA, the CDR3 is TGTGCCAGCAGCGACGACAGTTACAATGAGCAGTTCTTC.

The table lists this clonotype with a few counts. The rearrangement uses TRBV11-2 and TRBJ1-2; D gene uncertain. The germline CDR1 and CDR2 sequences are SGHAT and FQNNGV. The V gene lost 7 bases and the J gene lost 8 bases, with 17 bases spanning the gap. This CDR3 has 13 residues. The DNA of the CDR3 is TGTGCCAGCACCCAAACCAGGCAGAACGGCTACACCTTC. It translates to CASTQTRQNGYTF.